The 29 T cell receptor beta chains given below trace back to one sample, sequenced in a study of T cells in localized non-small cell lung cancer. The repertoire was sequenced with immunoSEQ multiplex PCR; TCRdb's copy has only in-frame clones and lacks some. The profile shows some 6,000 clones, 40% to 45% of them singletons. The sample here was lung tumor tissue, taken before any cancer treatment. Receptor source: a woman between 35 and 70 years old with stage II squamous cell lung carcinoma.

This clone was seen a single time. The gene calls are TRBV18 and TRBJ1-1; 7 bases line up with TRBD1. V dropped 4 bases and J dropped 5; count of bases not matched to a gene: 16. Germline CDR1 is KGHSH and CDR2 is LQKENI. CDR3 length: 17 residues. CDR3: CASSLEQGYKLGTEAFF. CDR3 nucleotides: TGTGCCAGCTCACTTGAACAGGGGTACAAATTGGGGACTGAAGCTTTCTTT. Based on the CDR3 plus reference TRBV18 and TRBJ1-1, the full variable domain is NAGVMQNPRHLVRRRGQEARLRCSPMKGHSHVYWYRQLPEEGLKFMVYLQKENIIDESGMPKERFSAEFPKEGPSILRIQQVVRGDSAAYFCASSLEQGYKLGTEAFFGQGTRLTVV.

This clone is deemed medium-sized (0.01 to 0.1%). The V gene is TRBV6-1, the J gene TRBJ2-1; D remains ambiguous. The V gene lost 1 base and the J gene lost 7 bases, with 14 bases spanning the gap. The germline V gene encodes CDR1 MNHNS and CDR2 SASEGT. The CDR3 runs 15 residues. CDR3 in DNA: TGTGCCAGCAGTGAAGTCCCCCTAATTGGGAATGAGCAGTTCTTC. Amino acid sequence: CASSEVPLIGNEQFF.

By sample share, this clone is medium-sized (0.01 to 0.1%). The J gene is TRBJ2-2, the V gene TRBV9; the match to TRBD1 covers 7 bases. The junction had 6 bases not matched to a gene; V was cut back by 6 bases and J by 4 bases. CDR1 SGDLS and CDR2 YYNGEE come from the germline V gene. The CDR3 runs to 14 residues. CDR3 sequence reads: CASKGDRATGELFF. The CDR3 DNA follows: TGTGCCAGCAAAGGCGACAGGGCCACCGGGGAGCTGTTTTTT.

This clone occurred a few times. This sequence joins TRBV12-5 and TRBJ2-3; 9 positions match TRBD2. Unmatched junction bases numbered 8, after V lost 6 bases and J lost 4 bases. The CDR3 extends over 15 amino acids. Germline values: CDR1 LGHNT, CDR2 FRNRAP. CDR3 in amino acids: CASGLSGSWADTQYF. The CDR3 bases are TGTGCTAGTGGCCTTAGCGGGAGTTGGGCAGATACGCAGTATTTT.

This chain joins TRBV10-1 and TRBJ2-5; D not certain. The CDR3 is made up of 13 amino acids. V lost 5 bases and J lost 1, with 8 bases in between. The germline gives CDR1 WNHNN, CDR2 SYGVQD (reference sequence). The CDR3 spells CASSTQLQETQYF. The CDR3 DNA is TGCGCCAGCAGTACCCAGCTCCAAGAGACCCAGTACTTC.

The rearrangement joins TRBV28 to TRBJ2-5; possibly TRBD1 for D (6 bases). Trimming removed 6 bases from V and 2 bases from J, with 16 bases in between. The V gene's germline CDR1 is MDHEN and CDR2 SYDVKM. This CDR3 has 15 amino acids. CDR3 sequence: CASSPLSRGQETQYF. The CDR3 nucleotides are TGTGCCAGCAGCCCCCTCAGCAGGGGTCAAGAGACCCAGTACTTC.

The gene calls are TRBV28 and TRBJ1-3; D possibly corresponds to TRBD1 (6 bases). V dropped 7 bases and J dropped 4 bases, with 8 bases sitting between them. Germline V gene data show CDR1 as MDHEN and CDR2 as SYDVKM. The CDR3 has 12 amino acids. The CDR3 nucleotides are TGTGCCAGCACAGGGGAGGGAAACACCATATATTTT. This codes for CASTGEGNTIYF.

The rearrangement joins TRBV14 to TRBJ2-5; D is perhaps TRBD1 (5 bases). CDR1 SGHDN and CDR2 FVKESK come from the germline V gene. Trimming cost V 4 bases and J 7 bases, with 10 bases left between them. This CDR3 region has 12 residues. The CDR3 DNA sequence: TGTGCCAGCAGCCTGGGGCGCTTGACCCAGTACTTC. Encoded protein: CASSLGRLTQYF.

This chain uses TRBV19 with TRBJ1-5, with TRBD1 as a possible D gene (6 bases). The CDR3 is 12 residues long. Germline V gives CDR1 LNHDA, CDR2 SQIVND (reference sequence). Trimming pared 6 bases from V and 4 bases from J, leaving 7 bases between. DNA for the CDR3: TGTGCCAGTAGAACAGGGAATCAGCCCCAGCATTTT. It is translated as CASRTGNQPQHF.

This clone was counted between two and nine times. V and J are TRBV19 and TRBJ1-2, with D tentatively TRBD1 (5 bases). V gave up 6 bases and J gave up 7 bases, with 12 bases separating them. Germline V gives CDR1 LNHDA, CDR2 SQIVND (reference sequence). The CDR3 consists of 12 residues. CDR3: CASRLGELGYTF. The CDR3 DNA reads as TGTGCCAGTAGACTAGGGGAGCTTGGCTACACCTTC.

This clone was detected only a few times. The chain joins TRBV28 to TRBJ1-2; D is uncertain. The germline CDR1 and CDR2 sequences are MDHEN and SYDVKM. V gave up 5 bases and J gave up 3 bases, with 13 bases separating them. The CDR3 loop spans 14 amino acids. The CDR3 sequence: CASSPTPSDYGYTF. For the CDR3, the DNA is TGTGCCAGCAGTCCGACTCCATCGGACTATGGCTACACCTTC.

This clone was seen many times. The chain is built from TRBV6-8 and TRBJ2-3, with 16 bases that match TRBD2. The length of the CDR3 is 16 residues. Per germline, CDR1 MNHGY and CDR2 SAAAGT. Trimming cost V 6 bases and J 7 bases; bases outside gene matches: 7. The CDR3 here is CASRGLAGGHLHTQYF. CDR3 nucleotides: TGTGCCAGCAGGGGACTAGCGGGGGGGCATCTCCATACGCAGTATTTT.

This rearrangement joins TRBV5-1 to TRBJ2-3; the match to TRBD2 covers 12 bases. Losses at the gene ends were 0 bases for V and 5 bases for J; bases not matched to a gene: 7. In germline, CDR1 is SGHRS, CDR2 YFSETQ. CDR3 length: 17 amino acids. DNA of the CDR3: TGCGCCAGCAGCTTGGCACCGCCGGGACTAGCGGGAGATACGCAGTATTTT. Translated, it gives CASSLAPPGLAGDTQYF.

This clone was observed a few times. The chain is built from TRBV9 and TRBJ1-2; D is undetermined. Germline V CDR1 and CDR2: SGDLS, YYNGEE. V was trimmed by 6 bases and J by 9 bases, leaving 18 bases between them. The CDR3 is 13 amino acids. The chain's CDR3 is CASTLDSPRSYTF. In DNA form, the CDR3 reads TGTGCCAGCACCCTGGATTCCCCCAGGAGCTACACCTTC. The whole variable domain, filled in from reference TRBV9 and TRBJ1-2, reads DSGVTQTPKHLITATGQRVTLRCSPRSGDLSVYWYQQSLDQGLQFLIQYYNGEERAKGNILERFSAQQFPDLHSELNLSSLELGDSALYFCASTLDSPRSYTFGSGTRLTVV.

The chain carries TRBV6-8 and TRBJ2-7; TRBD2 matches at 9 bases. Germline V gene data show CDR1 as MNHGY and CDR2 as SAAAGT. CDR3 length: 14 residues. V lost 5 bases to trimming and J lost 3 bases; unmatched junction nucleotides: 5. The CDR3 bases are TGTGCCAGCAGTCCGGCGGGAGGGGGCTACGAGCAGTACTTC. Amino acid sequence: CASSPAGGGYEQYF.

CDR3 protein: CASSFGTGVTQYF. In nucleotides, the CDR3 is TGTGCCAGCAGCTTCGGGACAGGGGTTACGCAGTATTTT. The rearrangement links TRBV7-2 to TRBJ2-3, with 10 bases aligning to TRBD1. This CDR3 is built from 13 residues. The V segment lost 3 bases and the J segment 8 bases; nucleotides outside the gene matches: 2. From germline, CDR1 is SGHTA and CDR2 FQGNSA.

There are a few counts of this clone. The J gene is TRBJ1-2, the V gene TRBV2; possible D gene TRBD1, 6 bases. Trimming pared 7 bases from V and 10 bases from J, leaving 19 bases between. CDR1 and CDR2 (germline): SNHLY, FYNNEI. The CDR3 covers 13 residues. CDR3 sequence: CASTPDSASYYTF. CDR3 sequence (DNA): TGTGCCAGCACTCCGGACAGCGCGTCGTACTACACCTTC.

V and J are TRBV19 and TRBJ2-2; 10 bases align to TRBD1. Per the germline V gene, CDR1 is LNHDA and CDR2 is SQIVND (reference sequence). With 6 bases clipped from V and 5 bases from J, the junction kept 6 bases outside the gene matches. The CDR3 length is 15 residues. CDR3 nucleotide sequence: TGTGCCAGTAGCTCGACAGGGGGCAGAACCGGGGAGCTGTTTTTT. Residues: CASSSTGGRTGELFF.

V gene TRBV18 combines with J gene TRBJ2-2; 9 nucleotides agree with TRBD1. Trimming removed 3 bases from V and 3 bases from J; junction bases left unmatched: 5. CDR1 is KGHSH, CDR2 LQKENI, per germline. The length of the CDR3 is 16 residues. CDR3: CASSPGQGSYTGELFF. As DNA, the CDR3 is TGTGCCAGCTCACCTGGACAGGGGTCGTACACCGGGGAGCTGTTTTTT. The full variable domain, its missing parts supplied by reference TRBV18 and TRBJ2-2, is NAGVMQNPRHLVRRRGQEARLRCSPMKGHSHVYWYRQLPEEGLKFMVYLQKENIIDESGMPKERFSAEFPKEGPSILRIQQVVRGDSAAYFCASSPGQGSYTGELFFGEGSRLTVL.

This chain joins TRBV9 and TRBJ1-6; the D is unclear. CDR1 is SGDLS, CDR2 YYNGEE, per germline. The CDR3 has 13 residues. Trimming left V 5 bases short and J 7 bases short, with 10 bases between. The CDR3 is CASRELGNSPLHF. The CDR3 region has the DNA TGTGCCAGCAGGGAACTAGGGAATTCACCCCTCCACTTT.

This clone was seen only a few times. In DNA, the CDR3 is TGTGCCAGTACCATGCGGGGGCCCGCGGGCACCGGGGAGCTGTTTTTT. Residues: CASTMRGPAGTGELFF. This chain uses TRBV19 with TRBJ2-2, with D tentatively TRBD2 (7 bases). In germline, CDR1 is LNHDA, CDR2 SQIVND (reference sequence). This CDR3 region has 16 residues. The V end was cut by 7 bases, the J end by 4 bases, with 19 bases between.

The rearrangement joins TRBV11-3 to TRBJ2-7, with 8 bases aligning to TRBD2. Trimming at V came to 5 bases and at J to 4 bases, leaving 13 bases not matched to a gene. Germline V lookup: CDR1 SGHNT, CDR2 YENEEA. The CDR3 length is 16 residues. The CDR3 is CASSPYVAGGRYEQYF. The CDR3 nucleotides read TGTGCCAGCAGCCCTTATGTRGCGGGAGGTCGGTACGAGCAGTACTTC.

This clone was detected only a few times. The chain uses TRBV9 and TRBJ2-7; 7 nucleotides match TRBD1. This CDR3 region has 15 residues. V shed 3 bases and J 0 bases; nucleotides not matched to a gene: 6. The germline gives CDR1 SGDLS, CDR2 YYNGEE. The CDR3 loop is CASSAGQEISYEQYF. CDR3 sequence (DNA): TGTGCCAGCAGCGCCGGACAGGAGATCTCCTACGAGCAGTACTTC.

This clone was counted only a few times. The chain is built from TRBV10-3 and TRBJ1-5, with D possibly being TRBD1 (6 bases). The CDR3 is 14 amino acids. V lost 3 bases and J lost 8, with 14 bases in between. CDR1 is ENHRY, CDR2 SYGVKD, per germline. CDR3 region: CAISDPGGGKPQHF. In DNA, the CDR3 is TGTGCCATCAGTGACCCCGGGGGCGGGAAGCCCCAGCATTTT.

The chain joins TRBV29-1 to TRBJ2-7; D tentatively reads TRBD1 or TRBD2 (5 bases each). V was pared by 4 bases and J by 5 bases, with 12 bases between. Germline V CDR1 and CDR2: SQVTM, ANQGSEA. The CDR3 is made up of 12 amino acids. CDR3 in DNA: TGCAGCGTTGGGAAGGGACGGGACGAGCAGTACTTC. It yields the protein CSVGKGRDEQYF.

The sample holds one count of this clone. V is TRBV4-1 and J is TRBJ2-3; 10 positions match TRBD2. In germline, CDR1 is MGHRA, CDR2 YSYEKL. The CDR3 is 17 amino acids. With 0 bases clipped from V and 6 bases from J, the junction kept 9 bases outside the gene matches. The CDR3 loop is CASSQERTSGPGDTQYF. CDR3 DNA sequence: TGCGCCAGCAGCCAAGAGCGGACTAGCGGTCCAGGTGATACGCAGTATTTT.

J is TRBJ1-4 and V is TRBV15, with D possibly being TRBD1 (5 bases). The CDR3 length is 18 residues. The V and J ends lost 0 bases and 4 bases respectively, with 18 bases between them. Germline loops: CDR1 LNHNV, CDR2 YYDKDF (reference sequence). The CDR3 reads CATSRDLGRGEDNEKLFF. DNA for the CDR3: TGTGCCACCAGCAGAGATCTCGGTAGGGGCGAGGATAATGAAAAACTGTTTTTT.

The chain joins TRBV18 to TRBJ1-1; D possibly corresponds to TRBD1 (5 bases). The germline gives CDR1 KGHSH, CDR2 LQKENI. CDR3 length: 14 amino acids. V was pared by 3 bases and J by 1 base, with 9 bases between. CDR3 bases: TGTGCCAGCTCACCCCCCACAGGGAACACTGAAGCTTTCTTT. Its protein product is CASSPPTGNTEAFF.

A remark on this clone: A junction end diverges from the germline sequence, so it may reflect a read error. CDR3 residues: CAISKGTGVTDTQYF. The CDR3 bases are TGTGCCATCAGTAAAGGGACTGGCGTCACAGATACGCAGTATTTT. The V gene is TRBV6-8, the J gene TRBJ2-3; the D gene is possibly TRBD2 (6 bases). The CDR3 covers 15 residues. CDR1 MNHGY and CDR2 SAAAGT come from the germline V gene.